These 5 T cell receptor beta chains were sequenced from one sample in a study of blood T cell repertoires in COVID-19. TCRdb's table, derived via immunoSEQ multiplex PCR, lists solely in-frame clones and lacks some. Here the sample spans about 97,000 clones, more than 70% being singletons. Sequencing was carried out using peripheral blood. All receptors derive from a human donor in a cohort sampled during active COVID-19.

The CDR3 sequence is CASSPGPQVYGYTF. The CDR3 DNA sequence: TGTGCCAGCAGCCCTGGGCCGCAAGTCTATGGCTACACCTTC. The chain carries TRBV14 and TRBJ1-2; D not certain. V was cut by 4 bases and J by 4 bases, with 13 bases left in between. Germline V CDR1 and CDR2: SGHDN, FVKESK. The CDR3 consists of 14 residues. The full variable domain, in which reference TRBV14 and TRBJ1-2 provide the parts outside the CDR3, is EAGVTQFPSHSVIEKGQTVTLRCDPISGHDNLYWYRRVMGKEIKFLLHFVKESKQDESGMPNNRFLAERTGGTYSTLKVQPAELEDSGVYFCASSPGPQVYGYTFGSGTRLTVV.

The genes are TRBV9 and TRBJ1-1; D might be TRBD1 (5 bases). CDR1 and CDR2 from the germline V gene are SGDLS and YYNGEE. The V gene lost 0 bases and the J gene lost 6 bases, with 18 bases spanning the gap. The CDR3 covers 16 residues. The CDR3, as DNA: TGTGCCAGCAGCGTAGTAGGGCCTACGGGGGGGGCTGAAGCTTTCTTT. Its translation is CASSVVGPTGGAEAFF.

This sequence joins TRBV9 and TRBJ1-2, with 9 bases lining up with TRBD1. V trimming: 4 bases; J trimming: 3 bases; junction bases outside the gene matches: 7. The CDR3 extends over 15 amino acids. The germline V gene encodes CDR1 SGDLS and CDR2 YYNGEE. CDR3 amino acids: CASSPTGGIDYGYTF. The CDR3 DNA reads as TGTGCCAGCAGCCCCACAGGGGGCATCGACTATGGCTACACCTTC.

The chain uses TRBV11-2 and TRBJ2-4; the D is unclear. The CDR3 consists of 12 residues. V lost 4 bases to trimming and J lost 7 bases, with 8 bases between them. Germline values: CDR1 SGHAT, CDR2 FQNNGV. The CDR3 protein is CASSSVGNIQYF. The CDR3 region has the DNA TGTGCCAGCAGCTCCGTGGGCAACATTCAGTACTTC.

CDR3 sequence reads: CASSPMDSVLSYEQYF. For the CDR3, the DNA is TGTGCCAGCAGCCCCATGGACAGCGTCTTGAGCTACGAGCAGTACTTC. The chain has TRBV4-2 and TRBJ2-7; perhaps TRBD1 as D (6 bases). Between the trimmed V and J ends, which lost 4 bases and 3 bases, there was a span of 19 bases. Germline loops: CDR1 LGHNA, CDR2 YNFKEQ. The CDR3 sequence is 16 residues long.